Listed below are T cell receptor beta chains from one sample, sequenced in a study of T cells after yellow fever vaccination. TCRdb processed the 5' RACE reads anew with MiXCR; each CDR3 protein has one entry. The data show 340,000 or so distinct CDR3 sequences, about an eighth seen once. The sample was CD4+ T cells sorted from PBMCs, taken 15 days after the yellow fever booster vaccination. The receptors shown here come from a young man who received the YFV17D yellow fever vaccine. Both conserved end residues are part of each CDR3. A D gene is named only where the DNA matches it firmly. Rows may omit the clone size; those that give it use once, few, many or a size class.

V gene: TRBV11-2
J gene: TRBJ2-4
clone size: .
D gene: TRBD1
CDR3 length: 16
CDR3 protein: CASSSTSTGMEDIQYF
CDR3 DNA: TGTGCCAGCAGCTCAACCTCGACAGGGATGGAAGACATTCAGTACTTC

V gene: TRBV7-2
J gene: TRBJ1-3
clone size: .
D gene: .
CDR3 length: 18
CDR3 protein: CASSRRGRDTETGNTIYF
CDR3 DNA: TGTGCCAGCAGCCGCCGGGGCCGGGACACCGAAACTGGAAACACCATATATTTT

V gene: TRBV20-1
J gene: TRBJ2-1
clone size: .
D gene: .
CDR3 length: 11
CDR3 protein: CSARGVDEQFF
CDR3 DNA: TGCAGTGCTAGGGGGGTGGATGAGCAGTTCTTC

V gene: TRBV29-1
J gene: TRBJ1-4
clone size: few
D gene: .
CDR3 length: 13
CDR3 protein: CSVSEGEGEKLFF
CDR3 DNA: TGCAGCGTTTCCGAAGGGGAAGGTGAAAAACTGTTTTTT

V gene: TRBV4-3
J gene: TRBJ1-4
clone size: .
D gene: .
CDR3 length: 15
CDR3 protein: CASSQEHGMKGKLFF
CDR3 DNA: TGCGCCAGCAGCCAAGAGCACGGGATGAAGGGAAAACTGTTTTTT

V gene: TRBV29-1
J gene: TRBJ1-1
clone size: few
D gene: .
CDR3 length: 12
CDR3 protein: CSVCEANTEAFF
CDR3 DNA: TGCAGCGTTTGCGAGGCGAACACTGAAGCTTTCTTT

V gene: TRBV4-2
J gene: TRBJ2-1
clone size: many
D gene: TRBD1
CDR3 length: 16
CDR3 protein: CASSQGDRAAYNEQFF
CDR3 DNA: TGTGCCAGCAGCCAGGGGGACAGGGCAGCCTACAATGAGCAGTTCTTC

V gene: TRBV2
J gene: TRBJ2-7
clone size: many
D gene: TRBD1
CDR3 length: 15
CDR3 protein: CASSDPGTVSYEQYF
CDR3 DNA: TGTGCCAGCAGTGACCCCGGGACAGTCTCCTACGAGCAGTACTTC

V gene: TRBV19
J gene: TRBJ1-1
clone size: .
D gene: .
CDR3 length: 15
CDR3 protein: CASRSWTAGYTEAFF
CDR3 DNA: TGTGCCAGTAGATCCTGGACGGCGGGGTACACTGAAGCTTTCTTT

V gene: TRBV28
J gene: TRBJ1-2
clone size: .
D gene: .
CDR3 length: 17
CDR3 protein: CASSLRTLGFLNYGYTF
CDR3 DNA: TGTGCCAGCAGTTTAAGGACTCTGGGCTTTCTCAACTATGGCTACACCTTC

V gene: TRBV5-6
J gene: TRBJ2-6
clone size: .
D gene: .
CDR3 length: 15
CDR3 protein: CASSSVGSGANVLTF
CDR3 DNA: TGTGCCAGCAGCTCCGTTGGCTCTGGGGCCAACGTCCTGACTTTC

V gene: TRBV7-3
J gene: TRBJ2-1
clone size: few
D gene: TRBD1
CDR3 length: 15
CDR3 protein: CASSLSGTGNNEQFF
CDR3 DNA: TGTGCCAGCAGCTTATCAGGGACAGGGAACAATGAGCAGTTCTTC

V gene: TRBV6-2/TRBV6-3
J gene: TRBJ2-1
clone size: few
D gene: .
CDR3 length: 17
CDR3 protein: CASSSPPPRATYNEQFF
CDR3 DNA: TGTGCCAGCAGTTCACCACCTCCCCGGGCCACCTACAATGAGCAGTTCTTC

V gene: TRBV5-5
J gene: TRBJ1-1
clone size: .
D gene: .
CDR3 length: 15
CDR3 protein: CASSFSGTRGFEAFF
CDR3 DNA: TGTGCCAGCAGCTTTTCCGGAACCAGAGGATTTGAAGCTTTCTTT

V gene: TRBV10-3
J gene: TRBJ2-3
clone size: .
D gene: .
CDR3 length: 14
CDR3 protein: CAIRGDSRPDTQYF
CDR3 DNA: TGTGCCATCAGGGGGGATTCACGCCCAGATACGCAGTATTTT